The 12 T cell receptor beta chains below all came from one sample that was sequenced in a study of resident and recirculating memory T cells in vitiligo. Here immunoSEQ multiplex PCR was the method, and the copy in TCRdb shows in-frame clones only, minus some. The sample carries about 45,000 clones, 80% to 95% recorded once. Sample: blood. Receptor source: a male donor with vitiligo.

The chain employs TRBV11-1 and TRBJ2-5; tentative D call: TRBD2 (5 bases). Germline CDR1 reads SGHAT; CDR2 reads FQDESV (reference sequence). CDR3 length equals 15 residues. The V end was cut by 3 bases, the J end by 5 bases, with 16 bases between. The CDR3: CASSFIIRDGETQYF. The CDR3 DNA reads as TGTGCCAGCAGCTTTATCATCCGGGATGGGGAGACCCAGTACTTC.

The rearrangement links TRBV15 to TRBJ2-5; 10 nucleotides align to TRBD2. CDR1 and CDR2 (germline): LNHNV, YYDKDF (reference sequence). V dropped 3 bases and J dropped 5; count of bases not matched to a gene: 12. The CDR3 covers 17 residues. CDR3 region: CATSSDIERGGGETQYF. The CDR3 DNA follows: TGTGCCACCAGCAGTGATATAGAGCGGGGGGGTGGGGAGACCCAGTACTTC.

The genes are TRBV5-4 and TRBJ1-6; D may be TRBD1 (6 bases). V was trimmed by 4 bases and J by 6 bases, leaving 17 bases between them. CDR3 size: 16 residues. Germline CDR1 reads SGHNT; CDR2 reads YYREEE (reference sequence). CDR3: CASSPLGGRGNSPLHF. In nucleotides, the CDR3 is TGTGCCAGCAGCCCGCTGGGGGGGCGCGGTAATTCACCCCTCCACTTT.

V usage is TRBV7-2 and J usage is TRBJ2-2; TRBD2 matches at 7 bases. This CDR3 contains 14 residues. J gave up 2 bases and V 5 bases, and 2 bases lay outside the gene matches. Germline V lookup: CDR1 SGHTA, CDR2 FQGNSA. The CDR3 is CASSRTRNTGELFF. The CDR3 region has the DNA TGTGCCAGCAGCCGGACTAGAAACACCGGGGAGCTGTTTTTT.

V usage is TRBV7-3 and J usage is TRBJ2-5, with 7 bases fitting TRBD2. Germline loops: CDR1 SGHTA, CDR2 FQGTGA. Trimming cost V 1 base and J 1 base; bases outside gene matches: 3. CDR3 length: 15 residues. The CDR3: CASSLNGGFQETQYF. Here the CDR3 DNA reads TGTGCCAGCAGCTTAAACGGGGGGTTCCAAGAGACCCAGTACTTC.

V usage is TRBV9 and J usage is TRBJ2-1, with D possibly matching TRBD2 (5 bases). Germline V gene data show CDR1 as SGDLS and CDR2 as YYNGEE. V lost 4 bases and J 1 base, leaving 15 bases between the germline ends. This CDR3 is built from 16 residues. The CDR3 nucleotides are TGTGCCAGCAGCCCAGAGGGTGCACCTTCCTACAATGAGCAGTTCTTC. Amino acid sequence: CASSPEGAPSYNEQFF. Complete variable domain (other parts from reference TRBV9 and TRBJ2-1): DSGVTQTPKHLITATGQRVTLRCSPRSGDLSVYWYQQSLDQGLQFLIQYYNGEERAKGNILERFSAQQFPDLHSELNLSSLELGDSALYFCASSPEGAPSYNEQFFGPGTRLTVL.

The rearrangement links TRBV14 to TRBJ1-3; no definite D call. The CDR3 runs 16 residues. Germline lookup yields CDR1 SGHDN and CDR2 FVKESK. The V end was cut by 3 bases, the J end by 2 bases, with 14 bases between. The CDR3 is CASSQHTQLTGNTIYF. DNA of the CDR3: TGTGCCAGCAGCCAGCATACACAGCTCACTGGAAACACCATATATTTT.

This rearrangement joins TRBV6-5 to TRBJ2-5; D is possibly TRBD1 (6 bases). CDR1 and CDR2 (germline): MNHEY, SVGAGI. The ends were cut back, 0 bases at V and 2 bases at J, with 7 bases in the middle. The length of the CDR3 is 14 residues. The CDR3: CASSYSRGQETQYF. DNA of the CDR3: TGTGCCAGCAGTTACTCGAGGGGGCAAGAGACCCAGTACTTC.

The CDR3 nucleotides are TGTGCCAGCAACCCGGGCCGTGACAGGGCAATCATCACAGATACGCAGTATTTT. Encoded protein: CASNPGRDRAIITDTQYF. The chain uses TRBV7-9 and TRBJ2-3, with 7 bases that match TRBD1. The junction had 18 bases not matched to a gene; V was cut back by 7 bases and J by 2 bases. CDR1 SEHNR and CDR2 FQNEAQ come from the germline V gene (reference sequence). The CDR3 runs 18 residues.

Turning to this clone: An end of the junction does not agree with germline; a read error may underlie this. The gene calls are TRBV12-5 and TRBJ1-3, with D possibly matching TRBD1 (6 bases). The length of the CDR3 is 15 residues. The germline V gene has CDR1 LGHNT and CDR2 FRNRAP. CDR3 residues: CASGRTGGAGNTIYF. In DNA form, the CDR3 reads TGTGCTAGTGGTAGGACGGGGGGGGCTGGGAACACCATATATTTT.

The chain recombines TRBV5-1 with TRBJ2-1; 7 bases agree with TRBD2. Trimming removed 4 bases from V and 11 bases from J; junction bases left unmatched: 24. CDR1 and CDR2 from the germline V gene are SGHRS and YFSETQ. The CDR3 length is 18 residues. The CDR3 coding sequence is TGCGCCAGCAGCCCTCCGGGAGGCTTGGGCAGGGTGGGGAATCAGCAGTTCTTC. This translates into CASSPPGGLGRVGNQQFF.

This chain joins TRBV16 and TRBJ1-3, with no clear D. Germline assignment: CDR1 KGHSY and CDR2 FQNENV. This CDR3 contains 16 residues. Trimming took off 4 bases at V and 2 bases at J, with 15 bases between the two ends. The CDR3 DNA is TGTGCCAGCAGCCCCTACCTGTCGGGAACTGGAAACACCATATATTTT. Translated, it gives CASSPYLSGTGNTIYF.